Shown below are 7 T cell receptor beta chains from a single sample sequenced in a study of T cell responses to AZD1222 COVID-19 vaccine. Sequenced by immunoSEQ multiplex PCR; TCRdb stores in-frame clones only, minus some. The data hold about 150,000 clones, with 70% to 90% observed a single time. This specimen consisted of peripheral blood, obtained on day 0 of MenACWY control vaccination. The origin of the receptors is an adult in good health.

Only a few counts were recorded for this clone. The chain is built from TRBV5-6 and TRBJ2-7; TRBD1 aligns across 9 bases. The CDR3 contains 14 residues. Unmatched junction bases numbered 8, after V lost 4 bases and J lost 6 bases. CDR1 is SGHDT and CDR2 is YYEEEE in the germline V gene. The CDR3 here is CASSLWDRVREQYF. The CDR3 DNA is TGTGCCAGCAGCCTCTGGGACAGGGTACGCGAGCAGTACTTC.

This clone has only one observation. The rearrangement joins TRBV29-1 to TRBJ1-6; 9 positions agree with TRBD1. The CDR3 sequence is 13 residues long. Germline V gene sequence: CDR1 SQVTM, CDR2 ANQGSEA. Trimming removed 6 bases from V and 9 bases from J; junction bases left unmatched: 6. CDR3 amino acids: CSVRADRGSPLHF. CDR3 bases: TGCAGCGTCCGGGCGGACAGGGGTTCACCCCTCCACTTT.

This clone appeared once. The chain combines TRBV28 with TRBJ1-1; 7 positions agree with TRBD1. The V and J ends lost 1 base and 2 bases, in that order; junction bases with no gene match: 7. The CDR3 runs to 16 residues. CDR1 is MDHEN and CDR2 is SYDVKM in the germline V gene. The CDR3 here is CASSLLTGADNTEAFF. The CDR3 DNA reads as TGTGCCAGCAGTTTATTAACAGGGGCCGACAACACTGAAGCTTTCTTT.

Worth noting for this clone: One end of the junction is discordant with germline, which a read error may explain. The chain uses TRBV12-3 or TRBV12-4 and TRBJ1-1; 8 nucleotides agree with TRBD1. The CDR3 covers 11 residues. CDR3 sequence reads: CASSLPGGAGF. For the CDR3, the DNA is TGTGCCAGCAGTTTACCAGGGGGCGCCGGATTT.

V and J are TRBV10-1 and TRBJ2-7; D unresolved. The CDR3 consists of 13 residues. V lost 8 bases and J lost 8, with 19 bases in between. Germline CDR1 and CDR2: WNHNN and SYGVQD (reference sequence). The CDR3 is CASPPPAPPKQYV. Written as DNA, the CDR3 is TGCGCCAGCCCTCCCCCCGCACCTCCTAAGCAGTACGTC.

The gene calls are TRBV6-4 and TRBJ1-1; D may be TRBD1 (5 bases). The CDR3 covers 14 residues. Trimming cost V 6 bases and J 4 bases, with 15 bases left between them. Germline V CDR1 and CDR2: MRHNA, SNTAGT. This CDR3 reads CASSDRGGGTEAFF. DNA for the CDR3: TGTGCCAGCAGCGATAGGGGCGGTGGCACTGAAGCTTTCTTT.

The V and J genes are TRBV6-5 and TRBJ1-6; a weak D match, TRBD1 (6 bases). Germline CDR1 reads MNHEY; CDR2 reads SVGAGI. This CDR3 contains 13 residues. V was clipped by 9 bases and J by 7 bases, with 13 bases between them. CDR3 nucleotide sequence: TGTGCCAGTACTACTACAGGGAATTCACCCCTCCACTTT. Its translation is CASTTTGNSPLHF.